Following are 27 T cell receptor beta chains from one sample sequenced in a study of blood T cell repertoires in COVID-19. Generated by immunoSEQ multiplex PCR, the TCRdb table keeps only in-frame clones and is missing some. The data contain around 400,000 clones, 90% to 95% of them seen just once; the ten biggest clones take up roughly 0.86%. Sequenced material: PBMCs or T cells enriched from blood (not recorded which). These receptors all come from a woman in her thirties or forties who had been exposed to COVID-19.

This clone was recorded only once. V gene TRBV2 combines with J gene TRBJ2-5; TRBD2 matches 8 bases. CDR3 length: 15 residues. Germline V gene sequence: CDR1 SNHLY, CDR2 FYNNEI. The ends lost 8 bases at V and 1 base at J; junction bases unmatched: 9. The CDR3 DNA sequence: TGTGCCAGCTTTCCGGGCGGGGGGCTCCAAGAGACCCAGTACTTC. It specifies CASFPGGGLQETQYF.

The chain links TRBV5-1 to TRBJ1-5; TRBD1 might be the D (6 bases). Germline CDR1 reads SGHRS; CDR2 reads YFSETQ. CDR3 length: 15 amino acids. V was cut by 2 bases and J by 5 bases, with 14 bases left in between. CDR3 in DNA: TGCGCCAGCAGCTTACAGGGTCGTTTCGATCAGCCCCAGCATTTT. Residues: CASSLQGRFDQPQHF.

The chain joins TRBV11-3 to TRBJ2-7, with a possible D match to TRBD2 (7 bases). In germline, CDR1 is SGHNT, CDR2 YENEEA. The CDR3 contains 14 residues. The germline V and J ends were trimmed by 5 bases and 4 bases, with 15 bases remaining between them. CDR3 residues: CASSRGGGSYEQYF. In DNA form, the CDR3 reads TGTGCCAGCAGCCGCGGGGGCGGGTCTTACGAGCAGTACTTC.

This clone is a singleton in its sample. For the CDR3, the DNA is TGCGCCAGCAGCTACTCCTTAAACTCCTACAATGAGCAGTTCTTC. Translated: CASSYSLNSYNEQFF. The chain employs TRBV5-1 and TRBJ2-1, with D unclear. The CDR3 length is 15 residues. V lost 3 bases and J 0 bases, leaving 10 bases between the germline ends. In germline, CDR1 is SGHRS, CDR2 YFSETQ.

This clone was detected once. The DNA for the CDR3 is TGTGCCAGCAGCTTAGGAGGGGGCTTGGGCTACACCTTC. Translating it yields CASSLGGGLGYTF. The rearrangement uses TRBV7-2 and TRBJ1-2; 7 bases fit TRBD1. With 1 base clipped from V and 8 bases from J, the junction kept 4 bases outside the gene matches. This CDR3 comprises 13 residues. Germline V lookup: CDR1 SGHTA, CDR2 FQGNSA.

The rearrangement joins TRBV6-5 to TRBJ1-2; the D gene is possibly TRBD1 (6 bases). The CDR3 is 16 amino acids. Germline V gene data show CDR1 as MNHEY and CDR2 as SVGAGI. Trimming removed 0 bases at V and 8 bases at J, with 19 bases between. CDR3 DNA sequence: TGTGCCAGCAGTTACTCAGCTACAGCGACAGGAGGCGGCTACACCTTC. Encoded protein: CASSYSATATGGGYTF.

A word on this clone: Sequence at one end of the junction differs from germline and may be a read error. The CDR3 sequence is CASSPTGAGTDTQYF. CDR3 DNA: TGTGCTAGCAGCCCCACAGGGGCCGGCACAGATACGCAGTATTTT. V and J are TRBV7-7 and TRBJ2-3; 7 bases match TRBD1. This CDR3 has 15 amino acids. Germline V CDR1 and CDR2: SSHAT, FNYEAQ (reference sequence).

V and J are TRBV19 and TRBJ1-2, with TRBD1 matching 9 bases. Germline CDR1 and CDR2: LNHDA and SQIVND (reference sequence). The CDR3 has 13 residues. The V and J ends lost 6 bases and 7 bases, in that order; junction bases with no gene match: 6. The chain's CDR3 is CASRVGTGSGYTF. The CDR3 DNA sequence: TGTGCCAGTAGGGTTGGGACAGGGTCTGGCTACACCTTC.

With regard to this clone: This specimen includes other DNA sequences encoding the same CDR3. The chain couples TRBV18 to TRBJ1-2; D is possibly TRBD1 (6 bases). Germline values: CDR1 KGHSH, CDR2 LQKENI. V was clipped by 3 bases and J by 8 bases, with 10 bases between them. The CDR3 is 12 amino acids. The CDR3 region is CASSPKGDGYTF. The CDR3 DNA sequence: TGTGCCAGCTCACCCAAGGGGGACGGCTACACCTTC.

The chain employs TRBV12-5 and TRBJ2-1, with no clear D. The CDR3 has 11 residues. V lost 6 bases and J lost 9, with 9 bases in between. The germline V gene has CDR1 LGHNT and CDR2 FRNRAP. The CDR3 spells CASGSLGEQFF. In DNA, the CDR3 is TGTGCTAGTGGGAGTCTCGGTGAGCAGTTCTTC.

This chain links TRBV5-1 with TRBJ1-1; 10 bases match TRBD1. From germline, CDR1 is SGHRS and CDR2 YFSETQ. CDR3 length equals 15 residues. The trim removed 3 bases at V and 1 base at J, leaving 3 bases unmatched. For the CDR3, the DNA is TGCGCCAGCAGCTCGAGGACAGGGGGGAACACTGAAGCTTTCTTT. Translation gives CASSSRTGGNTEAFF. The full variable domain, its missing parts supplied by reference TRBV5-1 and TRBJ1-1, is KAGVTQTPRYLIKTRGQQVTLSCSPISGHRSVSWYQQTPGQGLQFLFEYFSETQRNKGNFPGRFSGRQFSNSRSEMNVSTLELGDSALYLCASSSRTGGNTEAFFGQGTRLTVV.

This clone was seen only once. The rearrangement joins TRBV30 to TRBJ1-5, with TRBD1 as a possible D gene (6 bases). Germline-derived CDR1 and CDR2 are GTSNPN and SVGIG (reference sequence). V lost 0 bases to trimming and J lost 3 bases, with 9 bases between them. This CDR3 contains 14 residues. The CDR3 region has the DNA TGTGCCTGGAGTGTGGGGGCCCTCAATCAGCCCCAGCATTTT. Amino acid sequence: CAWSVGALNQPQHF.

V gene TRBV2 combines with J gene TRBJ1-5, with D perhaps TRBD1 (6 bases). From germline, CDR1 is SNHLY and CDR2 FYNNEI. This CDR3 spans 14 amino acids. V dropped 8 bases and J dropped 6 bases, with 17 bases sitting between them. The CDR3 DNA is TGTGCCAGCCAAGGGGGTTTCCGGAGTCAGCCCCAGCATTTT. It is translated as CASQGGFRSQPQHF.

The V call is TRBV7-2, the J call TRBJ2-7; possibly TRBD2 for D (7 bases). Germline V CDR1 and CDR2: SGHTA, FQGNSA. The CDR3 contains 15 residues. The V and J ends lost 3 bases and 2 bases respectively, with 14 bases between them. The CDR3 region has the DNA TGTGCCAGCAGCTTGCGCGGGGGCCTTACCTACGAGCAGTACTTC. Translating it yields CASSLRGGLTYEQYF. Combining the CDR3 with reference TRBV7-2 and TRBJ2-7 gives the whole variable domain GAGVSQSPSNKVTEKGKDVELRCDPISGHTALYWYRQSLGQGLEFLIYFQGNSAPDKSGLPSDRFSAERTGGSVSTLTIQRTQQEDSAVYLCASSLRGGLTYEQYFGPGTRLTVT.

The chain uses TRBV3-1 (or the pseudogene TRBV3-2) and TRBJ2-2; 8 bases line up with TRBD1. CDR1 and CDR2 from the germline V gene are LGHDT and YNNKEL (reference sequence). The V segment lost 5 bases and the J segment 3 bases; nucleotides outside the gene matches: 8. The CDR3 contains 16 residues. Written as DNA, the CDR3 is TGTGCCAGCAGCGCAGACAGGGGAACGGACACCGGGGAGCTGTTTTTT. It codes for CASSADRGTDTGELFF.

This chain links TRBV6-1 with TRBJ2-7, with D possibly being TRBD1 (6 bases). The CDR3 has 17 residues. The germline CDR1 and CDR2 sequences are MNHNS and SASEGT. Trimming took off 2 bases at V and 2 bases at J, with 19 bases between the two ends. CDR3 protein: CASSEPVSLDSTYEQYF. CDR3 nucleotides: TGTGCCAGCAGTGAACCCGTATCTTTGGACAGTACCTACGAGCAGTACTTC.

The sample holds one count of this clone. V usage is TRBV5-6 and J usage is TRBJ2-7; perhaps TRBD2 as D (5 bases). V lost 2 bases, J lost 4 bases, and 7 bases lay in between. The CDR3 has 12 amino acids. Germline loops: CDR1 SGHDT, CDR2 YYEEEE. CDR3 amino acids: CASSFGDYEQYF. DNA for the CDR3: TGTGCCAGCAGCTTCGGGGATTACGAGCAGTACTTC.

With respect to this clone: Within the sample, other DNA sequences also encode this same CDR3. CDR3 coding DNA: TGTGCCTGGAGTGTCGCGGGGGGTAGCTACGAGCAGTACTTC. The encoded protein is CAWSVAGGSYEQYF. This rearrangement joins TRBV30 to TRBJ2-7; 8 positions match TRBD2. The CDR3 consists of 14 residues. V trimming: 0 bases; J trimming: 3 bases; junction bases outside the gene matches: 4. The V gene's germline CDR1 is GTSNPN and CDR2 SVGIG (reference sequence).

The chain joins TRBV10-3 to TRBJ1-4, with a tentative D call TRBD1 (5 bases). The germline V and J ends were trimmed by 4 bases and 8 bases, with 11 bases remaining between them. Looked up from germline, CDR1 is ENHRY and CDR2 is SYGVKD. This CDR3 has 13 residues. CDR3 nucleotide sequence: TGTGCCATCAGTGTTAGGGGAGGCGAAAAACTGTTTTTT. Translating gives CAISVRGGEKLFF.

The V gene is TRBV14, the J gene TRBJ2-7, with D tentatively TRBD2 (6 bases). V was pared by 4 bases and J by 2 bases, with 9 bases between. The CDR3 runs to 13 residues. Germline values: CDR1 SGHDN, CDR2 FVKESK. Here the CDR3 DNA reads TGTGCCAGCAGCCGCGGGATCCCCTACGAGCAGTACTTC. This encodes CASSRGIPYEQYF.

The rearrangement joins TRBV4-3 to TRBJ1-6, with unresolved D. Germline CDR1 is LGHNA and CDR2 is YSLEER. Trimming shortened V by 4 bases and J by 8 bases, and 9 bases separated the two germline ends. This CDR3 contains 13 residues. As DNA, the CDR3 is TGCGCCAGCAGCCTCAGGAACGATTCACCCCTCCACTTT. Amino acid sequence: CASSLRNDSPLHF.

The chain has TRBV5-6 and TRBJ2-7; possibly TRBD1 for D (6 bases). V gave up 0 bases and J gave up 4 bases, with 17 bases separating them. Germline V CDR1 and CDR2: SGHDT, YYEEEE. The CDR3 extends over 16 amino acids. The CDR3 region is CASSLAAGTLLYEQYF. Here the CDR3 DNA reads TGTGCCAGCAGCTTGGCTGCAGGGACACTTCTTTACGAGCAGTACTTC.

V and J are TRBV14 and TRBJ2-5; TRBD1 aligns across 8 bases. The V gene end was trimmed by 4 bases and the J gene end by 7 bases; junction bases not matched to a gene: 8. The V gene's germline CDR1 is SGHDN and CDR2 FVKESK. CDR3 length: 14 residues. The CDR3, as DNA: TGTGCCAGCAGCCCACAGGGGGTGAAGGTGACCCAGTACTTC. It is translated as CASSPQGVKVTQYF.

The chain carries TRBV6-5 and TRBJ1-5; 8 positions agree with TRBD1. Germline values: CDR1 MNHEY, CDR2 SVGAGI. This CDR3 spans 14 amino acids. V dropped 6 bases and J dropped 6; count of bases not matched to a gene: 7. The CDR3 region is CASSQTGEVQPQHF. The CDR3 DNA sequence: TGTGCCAGCAGCCAGACAGGGGAGGTTCAGCCCCAGCATTTT.

The table lists this clone with a count of one. The rearrangement uses TRBV5-6 and TRBJ2-7; possible D gene TRBD1, 5 bases. Trimming took 4 bases from V and 0 from J, leaving 11 bases between them. The CDR3 is 14 amino acids. The germline CDR1 and CDR2 sequences are SGHDT and YYEEEE. Here the CDR3 reads CASSLDSRSYEQYF. For the CDR3, the DNA is TGTGCCAGCAGCCTCGACAGCCGCTCCTACGAGCAGTACTTC.

This clone occurred a few times. CDR3 in DNA: TGTGCCAGCAGCCCAACCGGGACTAGCGGCTACGAGCAGTACTTC. The encoded protein is CASSPTGTSGYEQYF. This rearrangement joins TRBV27 to TRBJ2-7, with 11 bases identical to TRBD2. With 6 bases clipped from V and 3 bases from J, the junction kept 7 bases outside the gene matches. Germline CDR1 reads MNHEY; CDR2 reads SMNVEV (reference sequence). This CDR3 contains 15 residues.

This chain joins TRBV5-1 and TRBJ1-6; TRBD1 matches 9 bases. The CDR3 is 15 amino acids. Germline trimming cut 2 bases from V and 5 bases from J; bases unmatched to any gene: 2. Germline values: CDR1 SGHRS, CDR2 YFSETQ. The CDR3 protein is CASSLRTGDNSPLHF. In nucleotides, the CDR3 is TGCGCCAGCAGCTTAAGGACAGGGGATAATTCACCCCTCCACTTT.